Below are 10 T cell receptor beta chains sequenced from a single sample in a study of blood T cell repertoires in COVID-19. Only in-frame clones appear in the TCRdb table, and some are missing; sequencing was by immunoSEQ multiplex PCR. Of about 290,000 clones detected, over 80% appear once; the ten largest clones hold around 4%. Source material: peripheral blood. The receptors were gathered from a woman aged 45 to 65 with active or convalescent COVID-19.

The chain joins TRBV5-1 to TRBJ2-5; possible D gene TRBD2, 7 bases. Trimming shortened V by 2 bases and J by 2 bases, and 13 bases separated the two germline ends. CDR1 and CDR2 from the germline V gene are SGHRS and YFSETQ. The CDR3 extends over 15 amino acids. The CDR3 nucleotides read TGCGCCAGCAGCTTTGAACAGGGAGGGCAAGAGACCCAGTACTTC. This translates into CASSFEQGGQETQYF.

This clone was detected only a few times. The rearrangement uses TRBV5-1 and TRBJ1-3; D perhaps matches TRBD1 (6 bases). V was shortened by 0 bases and J by 0 bases, with 7 bases between the two germline ends. Germline values: CDR1 SGHRS, CDR2 YFSETQ. This CDR3 spans 15 amino acids. The CDR3 spells CASSLAGASGNTIYF. DNA of the CDR3: TGCGCCAGCAGCTTGGCAGGGGCCTCTGGAAACACCATATATTTT.

The sample holds a few counts of this clone. The genes are TRBV10-3 and TRBJ1-3, with D tentatively TRBD1 (5 bases). Germline V lookup: CDR1 ENHRY, CDR2 SYGVKD. Trimming cost V 4 bases and J 1 base, with 8 bases left between them. This CDR3 is 14 amino acids long. The CDR3 loop reads CAISGGVSGNTIYF. CDR3 nucleotides: TGTGCCATCAGTGGGGGGGTATCTGGAAACACCATATATTTT.

The rearrangement joins TRBV11-2 to TRBJ2-1; 7 bases are a match to TRBD2. Germline V gene data show CDR1 as SGHAT and CDR2 as FQNNGV. With V trimmed by 3 bases and J by 12 bases, 23 bases remained unmatched. The length of the CDR3 is 18 residues. CDR3 residues: CASSFALRGSSGTGGQFF. CDR3 coding DNA: TGTGCCAGCAGCTTTGCGTTACGTGGGTCCTCCGGGACGGGGGGGCAGTTCTTC.

This chain uses TRBV5-6 with TRBJ2-1; 11 bases are shared with TRBD2. Trimming cost V 4 bases and J 6 bases; bases outside gene matches: 12. The CDR3 is 17 residues long. Germline-derived CDR1 and CDR2 are SGHDT and YYEEEE. In DNA, the CDR3 is TGTGCCAGCAGCCCTAGCGGGAGGACCGGGGGTTTCAATGAGCAGTTCTTC. Protein: CASSPSGRTGGFNEQFF. Full variable domain (outside the CDR3, taken from reference TRBV5-6 and TRBJ2-1): DAGVTQSPTHLIKTRGQQVTLRCSPKSGHDTVSWYQQALGQGPQFIFQYYEEEERQRGNFPDRFSGHQFPNYSSELNVNALLLGDSALYLCASSPSGRTGGFNEQFFGPGTRLTVL.

V gene TRBV6-5 combines with J gene TRBJ1-2; 7 nucleotides match TRBD1. V gave up 6 bases and J gave up 4 bases; unmatched junction bases: 11. CDR3 size: 15 residues. Germline lookup yields CDR1 MNHEY and CDR2 SVGAGI. The CDR3 DNA is TGTGCCAGCAGCCTCAGGGGGGCTCCTATCTATGGCTACACCTTC. As protein: CASSLRGAPIYGYTF.

This clone was picked up one time. V and J are TRBV6-4 and TRBJ2-1, with D perhaps TRBD2 (5 bases). Trimming stripped 6 bases from V and 4 bases from J, with 16 bases between. CDR1 is MRHNA, CDR2 SNTAGT, per germline. The CDR3 sequence is 15 residues long. CDR3 protein: CASSPTTSVYNEQFF. As DNA, the CDR3 is TGTGCCAGCAGCCCCACTACTAGTGTTTACAATGAGCAGTTCTTC.

This CDR3 reads CASSQGLAGAEQFF. The CDR3 region has the DNA TGCGCCAGCAGCCAGGGCCTAGCGGGAGCTGAGCAGTTCTTC. The chain uses TRBV4-1 and TRBJ2-1; 10 bases match TRBD2. The germline gives CDR1 MGHRA, CDR2 YSYEKL. Unmatched junction bases numbered 5, after V lost 3 bases and J lost 9 bases. The CDR3 totals 14 residues.

This clone was counted once. This chain links TRBV30 with TRBJ1-2; possible D gene TRBD1, 6 bases. V shed 1 base and J shed 4 bases, with 13 bases lying between them. The CDR3 loop spans 14 amino acids. Germline V lookup: CDR1 GTSNPN, CDR2 SVGIG (reference sequence). Written as DNA, the CDR3 is TGTGCCTGGAGTGGGGCAGGGGCGAGCTATGGCTACACCTTC. It yields the protein CAWSGAGASYGYTF.

The genes are TRBV5-1 and TRBJ2-2; 8 bases map to TRBD2. CDR1 and CDR2 (germline): SGHRS, YFSETQ. This CDR3 has 15 residues. V shed 3 bases, J shed 4 bases, and the junction held 5 bases outside the gene matches. The CDR3 region has the DNA TGCGCCAGCAGCTGGGGACTAGTGGGCACCGGGGAGCTGTTTTTT. Amino acid sequence: CASSWGLVGTGELFF.